Sequencing of this T cell receptor (beta chain) was carried out in a study of cytomegalovirus exposure and HLA in healthy donors. Study as a whole: HLA-typed donors were the source of about 85 million unique TCRs, which an early data release held. Regarding the study as a whole: Some 17,000 TCR beta sequences were associated with HLA alleles at 0.05 false discovery rate in a later analysis. According to the study, approximately 150 TCR beta chains were cytomegalovirus-associated. It was taken for granted in presence/absence analyses that sequencing depth across donors was roughly uniform.

Germline CDR1 is DFQATT and CDR2 is SNEGSKA (reference sequence). The length of the CDR3 is 11 residues. Trimming pared 5 bases from V and 6 bases from J, leaving 9 bases between. This clone was picked up a small number of times. Its matching antigen is unknown. The PCR had 60 Vbeta and 13 Jbeta primers. Only in-frame clones appear in the TCRdb table, and some are missing; sequencing was by immunoSEQ multiplex PCR. The sample comprises under 200,000 clones, 84% of which are singletons, and roughly 2.1% rests with the top ten. Input material: PBMCs. This TCR was sampled from a man aged 18 to 29 in good health and CMV-seronegative. The V and J genes are TRBV20-1 and TRBJ2-3, with unresolved D. The chain's CDR3 is CSALTGDTQYF. CDR3 in DNA: TGCAGTGCTCTCACCGGGGATACGCAGTATTTT.